This TCR beta chain was profiled in a study of blood T cell repertoires in COVID-19 (dated by TCRdb to 2018 to 2020). As for the study more broadly: Collaborator samples came from the United States, Italy and Spain and covered acute and convalescent phases of COVID-19. The prospective study material was composed of cDNA or gDNA derived from T cells, B-cell-depleted T cells, or PBMCs. Deeply sampled blood TCRbeta repertoires from subjects exposed to, actively infected with, or recovered from COVID-19 were included in the dataset. The repertoires were released in a freely available public database intended as a resource for research on the immune response to SARS-CoV-2. Samples were obtained from the ongoing ImmuneRACE study (first 160 participants) and from about 1,300 subjects provided by 6 global collaborators. Sample metadata almost always included a de-identified subject ID, COVID-19 status, age in years and sex. Where available, HLA class I and class II types were taken from metadata supplied by the sample provider and were not determined by assay-based typing. General conclusions and limits of the study: Clinical and demographic metadata were provided uncurated, with the amount varying by source and participant.

TCRbeta CDR3 regions were amplified from genomic DNA by means of the immunoSEQ Assay, a bias-controlled multiplex PCR. Turning to the authors' computational methods: The number of nucleated cells in each sample was estimated by amplification of reference gene primers within the assay. Sequence reads were collapsed and filtered to measure the absolute abundance of every unique TCRbeta CDR3 rearrangement. For each sample, productive Simpson clonality was calculated by taking the square root of Simpson's diversity index across productive rearrangements. TCRdb took this table from immuneACCESS and kept in-frame rearrangements with V and J called. Such tables lack part of the clones; where checked against another copy, unresolved V genes explain under half of the gap, and the rest is unexplained. V and J calls and clone size follow that table, whereas D and trimming were derived from the DNA. This sample lists about 100,000 clones; more than 65% were detected once. 15% to 20% of the sample comes from the top ten.

The CDR3 contains 15 residues, cysteine and phenylalanine counted. Just the 45-base CDR3 DNA is kept, in frame starting at base 1. A distance of 18 bases separates the germline ends of V and J, which lose 8 bases and 2 bases respectively. For CDR1 and CDR2, the germline V gene lists MDHEN and SYDVKM. Comments on this clone: Its specific antigen is unknown. Per-base qualities were not stored, and no clone one base away is much larger.

Collaborating institutions collected whole blood in K2EDTA tubes following their own protocols. For TCRbeta analysis, collaborators shipped samples in one of three forms: frozen whole blood, isolated PBMCs, or DNA extracted from either of those sample types. Material: peripheral blood. The source is a human donor in a cohort sampled during active COVID-19. The chain was built from TRBV28 and TRBJ1-2; TRBD1 might be the D gene, on 6 matching bases. The sequenced DNA: TGTGCCAGCGGGGGAGGGGGACGAGTAAACTATGGCTACACCTTC. Translated, it reads CASGGGGRVNYGYTF.